These T cell receptor beta chains were read from a single sample in a study of T-cell memory formation after mild COVID-19. TCRdb re-derived calls from the 5' RACE reads in MiXCR, one entry per CDR3 protein. This table holds 58,000 or so distinct CDR3 sequences, roughly a quarter found once. The sequenced sample was PBMCs or a T cell subset sorted from them (not recorded which). These receptor sequences come from a man between 18 and 35 years old who had mild COVID-19 (a few samples of this study predate the infection). Cell type and time point are not known. The CDR3 runs from the conserved cysteine through the conserved F or W.

>TRBJ2-3|TRBV29-1
CSVEDWGVADTQYF
>TRBJ2-3|TRBV9
CASSVYPGTDTQYF
>TRBJ2-1|TRBV6-6
CASSLMSSPRYDEQFF
>TRBJ2-3|TRBV7-9
CASSSAPVSGDTQYF
>TRBJ2-2|TRBV6-2/TRBV6-3
CASSYSPLIPNTGELFF
>TRBJ2-5|TRBV11-2
CASSSPRGGLGETQYF
>TRBJ2-7|TRBV11-1
CASSRGQGFDEQYF
>TRBJ2-1|TRBV6-5
CASSGPQEQFF
>TRBJ2-1|TRBV29-1
CSVGDIGANEQFF
>TRBJ1-1|TRBV4-2
CASSQDERATGLNTEAFF
>TRBJ1-3|TRBV7-9
CASSSRTASGNTIYF
>TRBJ2-7|TRBV4-1
CASSPSPTGSYEQYF
>TRBJ2-6|TRBV6-4
CASSDSPGGSGANVLTF
>TRBJ1-2|TRBV4-2
CASRGRIGYTF
>TRBJ1-2|TRBV6-1
CASSERQGANYGYTF
>TRBJ1-5|TRBV20-1
CSARDRTGGGHQPQHF
>TRBJ2-2|TRBV29-1
CSVSTGGAGELFF
>TRBJ2-2|TRBV7-9
CASSPTQGNTGELFF
>TRBJ2-1|TRBV5-1
CASRLAANEQFF
>TRBJ2-3|TRBV6-4
CASRGTASYKQYF
>TRBJ2-3|TRBV4-1
CASRPSGASGDTQYF
>TRBJ2-3|TRBV6-2/TRBV6-3
CASRTVLYSGTMIDTQYF
>TRBJ2-7|TRBV5-1
CASSFLTGGSEQYF
>TRBJ2-7|TRBV4-3
CASSPRGDSSYEQYF
>TRBJ1-6|TRBV7-8
CASSLYWATGSLSAILHF
>TRBJ2-3|TRBV4-3
CASSQAASGGTDTQYF
>TRBJ2-7|TRBV12-3/TRBV12-4
CASSPWSLEQYF
>TRBJ1-5|TRBV28
CASSGGPVEPSYRNQPQHF
>TRBJ2-7|TRBV5-6
CASSPTGTGLYEQYF
>TRBJ2-3|TRBV12-3/TRBV12-4
CASTPGGRTDTQYF
>TRBJ1-2|TRBV12-5
CASGLTPQGHGYTF
>TRBJ2-5|TRBV7-3
CASSPGLAGEETQYF
>TRBJ2-2|TRBV5-1
CASSKRTDLTGELFF
>TRBJ2-1|TRBV30
CAWRLRWGLAGDNEQFF
>TRBJ2-4|TRBV11-2
CASSPRTSGGENIQYF